This T cell receptor beta chain was observed in a study of CD8 T cells in ankylosing spondylitis. Generation of TCR beta libraries employed quantitative 5'-RACE incorporating molecular barcodes. TCRdb called the 5' RACE reads again in MiXCR, with one record for every CDR3 protein. The sample holds over 600,000 distinct CDR3 sequences; around 20% are singletons and the top ten take roughly a fifth. Study-wide findings and caveats: The authors reported significant enrichment of disease-linked clones in matched ankylosing spondylitis synovial fluid. About 8 highly homologous variants made up a TCR beta motif, and this motif appeared characteristic of ankylosing spondylitis blood.

Worth noting for this clonotype: No antigen is known for it.

The sequence came from a male donor with ankylosing spondylitis. The sample consisted of blood, either unsorted or a sorted T cell fraction (not recorded which).

CDR3 loop: CSASVRDKANYGYTF. DNA of the CDR3: TGCAGTGCTAGTGTGCGGGACAAAGCTAACTATGGCTACACCTTC. The V gene is TRBV20-1, the J gene TRBJ1-2, with D possibly TRBD1 on 6 matching bases. V dropped 3 bases and J dropped 0 bases, with 14 bases sitting between them. Looked up from germline, CDR1 is DFQATT and CDR2 is SNEGSKA (reference sequence). This CDR3 is built from 15 residues.